Following are 27 T cell receptor beta chains from one sample sequenced in a study of blood T cell repertoires in COVID-19. Assay used: immunoSEQ multiplex PCR; TCRdb lists only in-frame clones, some missing. In the table there are 65,000 to 70,000 clones, 65% to 90% of which are singletons. Sequences were obtained from peripheral blood. The receptor set was obtained from a man older than 75 with acute or convalescent COVID-19.

About this clone: A junction end diverges from the germline sequence, so it may reflect a read error. V and J are TRBV29-1 and TRBJ1-2; D unclear. The CDR3 contains 13 residues. CDR1 and CDR2 from the germline V gene are SQVTM and ANQGSEA. CDR3: CSVRRLLNYGYIF. The CDR3 bases are TGCAGCGTCCGTCGGCTTCTCAACTATGGCTACATCTTC.

The gene calls are TRBV11-3 and TRBJ2-1, with TRBD2 matching 7 bases. V shed 0 bases and J 11 bases; nucleotides not matched to a gene: 10. This CDR3 has 15 amino acids. The germline V gene encodes CDR1 SGHNT and CDR2 YENEEA. CDR3 residues: CASSLESSGSAKQFF. As DNA, the CDR3 is TGTGCCAGCAGCTTAGAGTCTAGCGGTAGTGCAAAGCAGTTCTTC.

This sequence joins TRBV10-3 and TRBJ2-1; 10 nucleotides match TRBD2. Germline CDR1 ENHRY, CDR2 SYGVKD. V gave up 4 bases and J gave up 2 bases; unmatched junction bases: 5. The CDR3 has 16 amino acids. The CDR3 loop is CAISAGTSGTYNEQFF. The CDR3 nucleotides are TGTGCCATCAGTGCCGGAACTAGCGGGACCTACAATGAGCAGTTCTTC.

The gene calls are TRBV7-9 and TRBJ1-5, with D unclear. This CDR3 spans 18 amino acids. Germline CDR1 and CDR2: SEHNR and FQNEAQ (reference sequence). V gave up 3 bases and J gave up 1 base, with 19 bases separating them. The CDR3 DNA reads as TGTGCCAGCAGCTTGAATCCGTTCCGGGTCCCCAGCAATCAGCCCCAGCATTTT. Protein: CASSLNPFRVPSNQPQHF.

The chain joins TRBV5-1 to TRBJ1-1, with no clear D. CDR1 and CDR2 (germline): SGHRS, YFSETQ. The CDR3 length is 13 residues. Trimming pared 1 base from V and 5 bases from J, leaving 9 bases between. The CDR3 protein is CASSLTGITEAFF. CDR3 DNA sequence: TGCGCCAGCAGCTTGACGGGGATTACTGAAGCTTTCTTT.

The rearrangement joins TRBV28 to TRBJ1-5, with D possibly matching TRBD1 (6 bases). This CDR3 spans 20 amino acids. Trimming stripped 4 bases from V and 0 bases from J, with 25 bases between. The V gene's germline CDR1 is MDHEN and CDR2 SYDVKM. DNA for the CDR3: TGTGCCAGCAGTTCCTATGGGAGGGGAAGGGGGGGAGATAGCAATCAGCCCCAGCATTTT. Residues: CASSSYGRGRGGDSNQPQHF.

This chain uses TRBV21-1 with TRBJ2-1; no DNA check was done on the table's D call, TRBD2. TRBV21-1 constitutes a pseudogene. There are 15 residues in the CDR3. The CDR3 sequence is CASSNDGPREGEQFF. Here the CDR3 DNA reads TGTGCCAGCAGCAATGACGGACCAAGGGAGGGTGAGCAGTTCTTC.

This CDR3 is CASSSQARSYNEQFF. The CDR3 nucleotides read TGTGCCAGCAGCTCACAGGCGCGCTCCTACAATGAGCAGTTCTTC. The rearrangement links TRBV7-2 to TRBJ2-1; possible D gene TRBD1, 5 bases. V was trimmed by 4 bases and J by 0 bases, leaving 10 bases between them. Germline V lookup: CDR1 SGHTA, CDR2 FQGNSA. The CDR3 is made up of 15 amino acids. Drawing the rest from reference TRBV7-2 and TRBJ2-1, the complete variable domain is GAGVSQSPSNKVTEKGKDVELRCDPISGHTALYWYRQSLGQGLEFLIYFQGNSAPDKSGLPSDRFSAERTGGSVSTLTIQRTQQEDSAVYLCASSSQARSYNEQFFGPGTRLTVL.

The rearrangement links TRBV3-1 (or the pseudogene TRBV3-2) to TRBJ1-1; weak D call: TRBD1 (6 bases). V lost 4 bases and J 5 bases, leaving 17 bases between the germline ends. There are 15 residues in the CDR3. Germline V gene data show CDR1 as LGHDT and CDR2 as YNNKEL (reference sequence). The CDR3 sequence is CASSPRRDIGTEAFF. The CDR3 coding sequence is TGTGCCAGCAGCCCACGTCGGGACATTGGGACTGAAGCTTTCTTT.

The V call is TRBV11-3, the J call TRBJ2-5; the D is unclear. Trimming left V 5 bases short and J 3 bases short, with 10 bases between. The CDR3 has 13 amino acids. Germline CDR1 and CDR2: SGHNT and YENEEA. The CDR3 spells CASSPIGEETQYF. The CDR3 nucleotides read TGTGCCAGCAGCCCCATTGGAGAAGAGACCCAGTACTTC.

The rearrangement joins TRBV10-3 to TRBJ2-5; TRBD1 matches at 8 bases. J gave up 4 bases and V 6 bases, and 7 bases lay outside the gene matches. The CDR3 runs 14 residues. Germline V gene data show CDR1 as ENHRY and CDR2 as SYGVKD. The CDR3 protein is CAISGQGMAETQYF. The DNA of the CDR3 is TGTGCCATCAGCGGACAGGGAATGGCAGAGACCCAGTACTTC.

The V and J genes are TRBV7-2 and TRBJ2-7; 7 bases align to TRBD2. This CDR3 has 14 amino acids. The junction had 10 bases not matched to a gene; V was cut back by 4 bases and J by 7 bases. Germline-derived CDR1 and CDR2 are SGHTA and FQGNSA. In nucleotides, the CDR3 is TGTGCCAGCAGCTCTTCTAGCGGCCTGGGGGAGCAGTACTTC. Encoded protein: CASSSSSGLGEQYF.

The chain is built from TRBV3-1 (or the pseudogene TRBV3-2) and TRBJ2-3, with a tentative D call TRBD2 (5 bases). In germline, CDR1 is LGHDT, CDR2 YNNKEL (reference sequence). This CDR3 has 15 amino acids. V was shortened by 0 bases and J by 6 bases, with 13 bases between the two germline ends. The CDR3 DNA is TGTGCCAGCAGCCAAGAGGGGAGTTTAGGGGATACGCAGTATTTT. Translation: CASSQEGSLGDTQYF.

This clone was found a few times. The rearrangement joins TRBV18 to TRBJ1-5, with a tentative D call TRBD1 (6 bases). Germline V gene lookup returns CDR1 KGHSH and CDR2 LQKENI. V dropped 3 bases and J dropped 4 bases, with 10 bases sitting between them. CDR3 length: 14 residues. The CDR3 DNA reads as TGTGCCAGCTCACCCCGGACAGAGAATCAGCCCCAGCATTTT. Translating it yields CASSPRTENQPQHF.

This rearrangement joins TRBV6-5 to TRBJ1-1, with D possibly matching TRBD1 (6 bases). Trimming pared 3 bases from V and 1 base from J, leaving 9 bases between. The CDR3 is made up of 14 amino acids. Looked up from germline, CDR1 is MNHEY and CDR2 is SVGAGI. CDR3: CASSYRTANTEAFF. The DNA for the CDR3 is TGTGCCAGCAGTTATAGGACAGCGAACACTGAAGCTTTCTTT.

In this sample, this clone turned up a few times. V usage is TRBV5-1 and J usage is TRBJ2-7; D perhaps matches TRBD2 (5 bases). V was shortened by 0 bases and J by 6 bases, with 13 bases between the two germline ends. Germline V CDR1 and CDR2: SGHRS, YFSETQ. The CDR3 covers 14 residues. CDR3 bases: TGCGCCAGCAGCTTGGCTCACCCTGGAGGCGAGCAGTACTTC. It yields the protein CASSLAHPGGEQYF.

The chain couples TRBV7-9 to TRBJ2-7; 9 bases fit TRBD1. The germline CDR1 and CDR2 sequences are SEHNR and FQNEAQ (reference sequence). The V and J ends lost 5 bases and 5 bases, in that order; junction bases with no gene match: 13. CDR3 size: 16 residues. The CDR3 nucleotides are TGTGCCAGCAGCAGAAGATCGGGGACAGGGCCCAACGAGCAGTACTTC. Its translation: CASSRRSGTGPNEQYF.

The chain carries TRBV24-1 and TRBJ2-1; 10 nucleotides align to TRBD2. This CDR3 comprises 17 residues. CDR1 and CDR2 from the germline V gene are KGHDR and SFDVKD. J was trimmed by 0 bases and V by 3 bases; bases with no gene match: 4. CDR3 bases: TGTGCCACCAGTGATGGGACTAGCGCAGGCTCCTACAATGAGCAGTTCTTC. Residues: CATSDGTSAGSYNEQFF.

This clone was counted a few times. The chain recombines TRBV10-3 with TRBJ1-2, with D uncertain. CDR1 is ENHRY and CDR2 is SYGVKD in the germline V gene. V gave up 1 base and J gave up 12 bases, with 6 bases separating them. The CDR3 is made up of 10 amino acids. The CDR3 DNA reads TGTGCCATCAGTGAGTTCCTCCACACCTTC. This codes for CAISEFLHTF.

The chain is built from TRBV25-1 and TRBJ1-2; TRBD1 matches 9 bases. Germline CDR1 and CDR2: MGHDK and SYGVNS. Trimming removed 4 bases from V and 6 bases from J; junction bases left unmatched: 3. The length of the CDR3 is 13 residues. The CDR3 DNA is TGTGCCAGCAGTGGGGGACAGGGCCATGGCTACACCTTC. Its translation is CASSGGQGHGYTF.

The chain combines TRBV7-2 with TRBJ2-3, with a possible D match to TRBD2 (5 bases). Trimming cost V 0 bases and J 10 bases, with 14 bases left between them. The CDR3 is 14 amino acids. Germline assignment: CDR1 SGHTA and CDR2 FQGNSA. CDR3 sequence: CASSLAGVGKAQYF. DNA for the CDR3: TGTGCCAGCAGCTTAGCGGGAGTGGGTAAGGCGCAGTATTTT.

The chain joins TRBV5-6 to TRBJ1-4, with D possibly matching TRBD1 (5 bases). V was pared by 0 bases and J by 7 bases, with 7 bases between. Germline CDR1 reads SGHDT; CDR2 reads YYEEEE. There are 13 residues in the CDR3. CDR3 protein: CASSLGQLEKLFF. The DNA for the CDR3 is TGTGCCAGCAGCTTGGGACAGCTTGAAAAACTGTTTTTT.

J is TRBJ2-5 and V is TRBV2; no definite D call. V lost 7 bases and J 5 bases, leaving 8 bases between the germline ends. Germline V gene lookup returns CDR1 SNHLY and CDR2 FYNNEI. The CDR3 is made up of 11 amino acids. In nucleotides, the CDR3 is TGTGCCAGCACCCCCAGGGAGACCCAGTACTTC. Translation: CASTPRETQYF.

V gene TRBV9 combines with J gene TRBJ2-5, with D possibly being TRBD2 (6 bases). Germline CDR1 reads SGDLS; CDR2 reads YYNGEE. Trimming pared 3 bases from V and 4 bases from J, leaving 13 bases between. This CDR3 region has 14 residues. CDR3 nucleotides: TGTGCCAGCAGCGCCTTCGGGAGCCTAGAGACCCAGTACTTC. The encoded protein is CASSAFGSLETQYF. Complete variable domain (other parts from reference TRBV9 and TRBJ2-5): DSGVTQTPKHLITATGQRVTLRCSPRSGDLSVYWYQQSLDQGLQFLIQYYNGEERAKGNILERFSAQQFPDLHSELNLSSLELGDSALYFCASSAFGSLETQYFGPGTRLLVL.

This sequence joins TRBV19 and TRBJ2-3; D gene ambiguous. The CDR3 extends over 15 amino acids. CDR1 is LNHDA and CDR2 is SQIVND in the germline V gene (reference sequence). The germline V and J ends were trimmed by 3 bases and 0 bases, with 10 bases remaining between them. The CDR3 reads CASSIPGASTDTQYF. DNA of the CDR3: TGTGCCAGTAGTATTCCTGGAGCGAGCACAGATACGCAGTATTTT.

The chain links TRBV9 to TRBJ1-1, with 7 positions matching TRBD1. Germline V gene data show CDR1 as SGDLS and CDR2 as YYNGEE. This CDR3 has 16 amino acids. Trimming at V came to 4 bases and at J to 0 bases, leaving 9 bases not matched to a gene. The CDR3 spells CASSPRQGAVNTEAFF. Written as DNA, the CDR3 is TGTGCCAGCAGCCCCCGACAGGGAGCCGTGAACACTGAAGCTTTCTTT. Full variable domain (remainder filled in from reference TRBV9 and TRBJ1-1): DSGVTQTPKHLITATGQRVTLRCSPRSGDLSVYWYQQSLDQGLQFLIQYYNGEERAKGNILERFSAQQFPDLHSELNLSSLELGDSALYFCASSPRQGAVNTEAFFGQGTRLTVV.

This clone has only a few counts. The chain combines TRBV11-3 with TRBJ1-3; no definite D call. Looked up from germline, CDR1 is SGHNT and CDR2 is YENEEA. V was shortened by 3 bases and J by 0 bases, with 9 bases between the two germline ends. This CDR3 is 15 amino acids long. In nucleotides, the CDR3 is TGTGCCAGCAGCTTGAGGATATTCTCTGGAAACACCATATATTTT. This sequence encodes CASSLRIFSGNTIYF.